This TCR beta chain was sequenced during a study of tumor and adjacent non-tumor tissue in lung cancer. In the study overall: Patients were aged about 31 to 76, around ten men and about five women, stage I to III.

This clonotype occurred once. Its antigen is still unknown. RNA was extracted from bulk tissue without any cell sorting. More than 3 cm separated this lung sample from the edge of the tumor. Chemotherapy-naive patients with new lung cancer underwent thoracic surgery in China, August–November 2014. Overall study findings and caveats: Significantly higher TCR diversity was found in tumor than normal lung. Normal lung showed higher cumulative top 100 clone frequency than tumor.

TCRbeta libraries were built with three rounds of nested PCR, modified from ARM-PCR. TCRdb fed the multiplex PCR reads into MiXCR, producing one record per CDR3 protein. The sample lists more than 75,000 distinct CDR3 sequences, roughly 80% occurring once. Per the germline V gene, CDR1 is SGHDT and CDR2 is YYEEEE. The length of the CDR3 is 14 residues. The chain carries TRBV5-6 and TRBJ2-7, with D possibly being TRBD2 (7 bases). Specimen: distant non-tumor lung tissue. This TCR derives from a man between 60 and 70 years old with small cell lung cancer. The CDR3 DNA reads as TGTGCCAGCAGCCACAGGGACTACCTCCACGAGCAGTGCGTC. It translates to CASSHRDYLHEQCV.